This TCR beta chain was found in a study of T cell responses to AZD1222 COVID-19 vaccine. Study results and caveats: Of the AZD1222 recipients, only five to seven were seropositive at baseline. Unmutated variant regions are reportedly targeted by nearly half of spike-specific TCRs. Repertoire sampling happened only post peak T cell response. With dominance at 160-218 and 743-854, vaccine-associated CD4 TCRs spanned spike.

The V and J ends lost 1 base and 2 bases respectively, with 11 bases between them. The CDR3 runs 15 residues. Germline V gene data show CDR1 as MNHEY and CDR2 as SMNVEV (reference sequence). Clones were read by immunoSEQ multiplex PCR, and TCRdb kept only the in-frame ones, dropping some. The sample records roughly 200,000 clones, approximately 92% being singletons. As regards this clone: Its target is not known.

The source was peripheral blood, collected 28 days after the second dose of the MenACWY control vaccine. This TCR came from an adult who received the MenACWY meningococcal vaccine as a control. The chain couples TRBV27 to TRBJ1-1; no definite D call. CDR3: CASSLLGNFNTEAFF. The CDR3 DNA follows: TGTGCCAGCAGTTTATTGGGAAATTTCAACACTGAAGCTTTCTTT.